The clone carrying this T cell receptor (beta chain) was observed many times. As it was prepared, the TCRbeta library received unique molecular identifiers. TCRdb redid the calling of the PCR reads with MiXCR, one entry per CDR3 protein. Of hundreds of thousands of distinct CDR3 sequences listed, around 13% were seen once; the top ten hold roughly 5.4%. This entry belongs to a study of T-cell reconstitution after alpha-beta-depleted transplantation in children. The germline V gene has CDR1 SGDLS and CDR2 YYNGEE. V dropped 0 bases and J dropped 1; count of bases not matched to a gene: 2. CDR3 size: 15 residues.

The origin of this receptor is a human donor who donated a stem cell graft to a child with combined immunodeficiency. The material was PBMCs from the stem cell graft donor, obtained from the stem cell graft. The chain couples TRBV9 to TRBJ2-5, with 8 positions matching TRBD2. The DNA of the CDR3 is TGTGCCAGCAGCGTAGGCGGGGGGTCCCAAGAGACCCAGTACTTC. This gives the protein CASSVGGGSQETQYF.